This paragraph covers one T cell receptor beta chain sequence. Sequencing was performed with immunoSEQ multiplex PCR; in TCRdb, only in-frame clones are kept and a portion is missing. This sample has under 300,000 clones; 88% occur once, and the top ten carry around 0.78%. This record comes from a study of blood T cell repertoires in COVID-19. Turning to the study itself: The origin of the acute and convalescent COVID-19 samples was the United States, Italy and Spain.

The V gene's germline CDR1 is MNHGY and CDR2 SVAAGI. Trimming cost V 6 bases and J 5 bases; bases outside gene matches: 7. The CDR3 length is 15 residues. The sequence was collected from a woman under 40 with acute or convalescent COVID-19. Material for sequencing was peripheral blood. The chain recombines TRBV6-9 with TRBJ2-2; 9 nucleotides match TRBD1. CDR3 loop: CASSPGQGRTGELFF. The DNA for the CDR3 is TGTGCCAGCAGCCCGGGACAGGGAAGAACCGGGGAGCTGTTTTTT.